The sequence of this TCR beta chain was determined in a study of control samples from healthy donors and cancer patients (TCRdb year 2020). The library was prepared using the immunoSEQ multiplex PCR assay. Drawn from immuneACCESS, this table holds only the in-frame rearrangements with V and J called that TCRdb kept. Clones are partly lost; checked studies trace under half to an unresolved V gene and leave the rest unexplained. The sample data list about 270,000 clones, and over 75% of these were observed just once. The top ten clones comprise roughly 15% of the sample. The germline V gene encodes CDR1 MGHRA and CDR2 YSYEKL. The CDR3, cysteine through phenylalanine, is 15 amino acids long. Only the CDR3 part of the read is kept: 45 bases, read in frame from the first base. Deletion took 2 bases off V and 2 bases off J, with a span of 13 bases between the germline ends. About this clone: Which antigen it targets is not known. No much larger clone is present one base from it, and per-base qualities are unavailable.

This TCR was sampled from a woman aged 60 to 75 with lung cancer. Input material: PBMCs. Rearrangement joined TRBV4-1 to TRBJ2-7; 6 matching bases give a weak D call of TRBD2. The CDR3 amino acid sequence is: CASSQLAQETYEQYF. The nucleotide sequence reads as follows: TGCGCCAGCAGCCAACTAGCGCAGGAAACCTACGAGCAGTACTTC.